A single sample gave rise to the 26 T cell receptor beta chains below, sequenced in a study of T cell clonality in common variable immunodeficiency. Broader study findings: Common variable immunodeficiency TCR beta sequences reportedly had fewer deletions and N-nucleotide insertions.

Profiled with immunoSEQ multiplex PCR; TCRdb holds only in-frame clones, not every one. This sample has over 15,000 clones, each found more than once. For these TCRs, the target antigens are not known. Sequenced material: peripheral blood mononuclear cells. The receptors were sampled from a human donor with common variable immunodeficiency.

To note about this clone: The sequence runs out 3 residues before the end of the CDR3; the remainder is reconstructed from the germline J gene. The sample holds other DNA sequences that translate to the same CDR3. The chain joins TRBV30 to TRBJ2-1; the match to TRBD2 covers 8 bases. Looked up from germline, CDR1 is GTSNPN and CDR2 is SVGIG (reference sequence). The V segment lost 4 bases and the J segment 6 bases; nucleotides outside the gene matches: 8. CDR3 length: 14 amino acids. The DNA read from the CDR3 is TGTGCCTGGACCGGATTAGCGGGGCGCAATGAG. Protein: CAWTGLAGRNE. The full CDR3 protein is CAWTGLAGRNEQFF. Together with reference TRBV30 and TRBJ2-1, the CDR3 gives the full variable domain: SQTIHQWPATLVQPVGSPLSLECTVEGTSNPNLYWYRQAAGRGLQLLFYSVGIGQISSEVPQNLSASRPQDRQFILSSKKLLLSDSGFYLCAWTGLAGRNEQFFGPGTRLTVL.

This clone was detected ten times or more. Coverage ceases 3 residues before the CDR3 finishes, and the germline J gene fills in the end. This chain uses TRBV18 with TRBJ1-5; D is uncertain. The ends were cut back, 1 base at V and 1 base at J, with 8 bases in the middle. Germline V gene lookup returns CDR1 KGHSH and CDR2 LQKENI. The CDR3 extends over 15 amino acids. The DNA read from the CDR3 is TGTGCCAGCTCACCACAGGGTCCCAGCAATCAGCCC. Protein: CASSPQGPSNQP. The full CDR3 sequence reads CASSPQGPSNQPQHF.

This clone turned up a few times. The CDR3 end lies 3 residues beyond the end of the read and is filled in from the germline J gene. The V call is TRBV7-2, the J call TRBJ1-3; 9 nucleotides align to TRBD1. Germline loops: CDR1 SGHTA, CDR2 FQGNSA. This CDR3 is built from 14 residues. V lost 5 bases and J lost 8; bases outside the gene matches: 7. Partial CDR3 DNA: TGTGCCAGCAGCCTTAGGACAGGGGAAGACACC. This encodes CASSLRTGEDT. The entire CDR3 is CASSLRTGEDTIYF.

This clone came up a few times. The read falls 3 residues short of the CDR3 end, and the missing part is taken from the germline J gene. This sequence joins TRBV7-2 and TRBJ1-3, with 8 bases matching TRBD1. Germline CDR1 is SGHTA and CDR2 is FQGNSA. The CDR3 sequence is 17 residues long. After removal of 0 bases from V and 0 bases from J, the junction contained 4 bases not matched to a gene. CDR3 DNA, as far as it was read: TGTGCCAGCAGCTTAGCGGGACAGGCTTTCTCTGGAAACACC. This encodes CASSLAGQAFSGNT. In full, the CDR3 reads CASSLAGQAFSGNTIYF.

Many counts were recorded for this clone. The read terminates 3 residues before the CDR3 end, so the remaining end is supplied by the germline J gene. The chain links TRBV7-2 to TRBJ1-6; weak D call: TRBD1 (5 bases). The CDR3 length is 15 residues. Germline V gene sequence: CDR1 SGHTA, CDR2 FQGNSA. The V and J ends lost 1 base and 7 bases respectively, with 11 bases between them. CDR3 DNA (partial): TGTGCCAGCAGCTTAGGTTCAGGGTACAATTCACCC. Encoded protein: CASSLGSGYNSP. The full-length CDR3 reads as CASSLGSGYNSPLHF.

This clone has only a few counts. The read ends 3 residues early relative to the CDR3; the germline J gene fills the gap. This chain connects TRBV7-2 to TRBJ2-7; 9 bases map to TRBD2. CDR3 length: 15 residues. In germline, CDR1 is SGHTA, CDR2 FQGNSA. V lost 6 bases, J lost 0 bases, and 6 bases stayed unmatched. This chain's CDR3 is CASRRLAVSSYEQYF. Incomplete CDR3 DNA: TGTGCCAGCAGGAGACTAGCGGTTAGCTCCTACGAG.

Remarks on this clone: The CDR3 is cut off 3 residues early in the read; its end comes from the germline J gene. The chain couples TRBV11-2 to TRBJ2-7; 11 nucleotides line up with TRBD2. The CDR3 runs 14 residues. The germline CDR1 and CDR2 sequences are SGHAT and FQNNGV. Unmatched junction bases numbered 4, after V lost 5 bases and J lost 4 bases. CDR3 sequence reads: CASSVSGGAYEQYF. CDR3 DNA (partial): TGTGCCAGCAGCGTTAGCGGGGGGGCGTACGAG.

This clone occurred a few times. The CDR3 goes on 3 residues after the read ends, and that part is filled in from the germline J gene. Other DNA sequences in the same sample also yield this CDR3. The chain carries TRBV7-9 and TRBJ2-4; D is unclear. The V and J ends lost 0 bases and 9 bases respectively, with 6 bases between them. Germline CDR1 reads SEHNR; CDR2 reads FQNEAQ (reference sequence). The CDR3 is 12 amino acids. CDR3 DNA (partial): TGTGCCAGCAGCTTAGCGCCGGGCATT. Amino acids: CASSLAPGI. The complete CDR3 reads CASSLAPGIQYF.

This clone appeared many times. The read falls 3 residues short of the CDR3 end, and the missing part is taken from the germline J gene. The chain employs TRBV7-2 and TRBJ1-1, with TRBD1 matching 10 bases. This CDR3 is 15 amino acids long. V dropped 1 base and J dropped 6; count of bases not matched to a gene: 5. Germline V gene lookup returns CDR1 SGHTA and CDR2 FQGNSA. The CDR3 protein is CASSLGDRGGAEAFF. The covered CDR3 bases are TGTGCCAGCAGCTTAGGGGACAGGGGAGGCGCTGAA.

This clone occurred many times. The CDR3 goes on 3 residues after the read ends, and that part is filled in from the germline J gene. This chain links TRBV30 with TRBJ1-1; 8 bases map to TRBD1. With 3 bases clipped from V and 7 bases from J, the junction kept 4 bases outside the gene matches. CDR3 length: 12 amino acids. Germline CDR1 is GTSNPN and CDR2 is SVGIG (reference sequence). The CDR3 reads CAWSLTGDEAFF. CDR3 bases read: TGTGCCTGGAGCCTGACAGGGGATGAA.

This clone was recorded at least ten times. The read comes to an end 3 residues before the CDR3 does, leaving the germline J gene to fill in the end. V and J are TRBV7-8 and TRBJ2-5; TRBD1 agrees at 11 bases. V shed 6 bases and J 4 bases; nucleotides not matched to a gene: 4. CDR1 is SGHVS, CDR2 FQNEAQ, per germline. This CDR3 region has 14 residues. The part of the CDR3 DNA that was read is TGTGCCAGCAGTAGGGGACAGGGGGGAGAGACC. Amino acids: CASSRGQGGET. The full CDR3 sequence reads CASSRGQGGETQYF.

A word on this clone: The read stops 3 residues short of the end of the CDR3; the missing end is completed from the germline J gene. The chain is built from TRBV23-1 and TRBJ2-7, with TRBD2 matching 13 bases. TRBV23-1 is treated as an ORF (open reading frame) with a function not yet certain. The CDR3 loop spans 19 amino acids. The trim removed 1 base at V and 2 bases at J, leaving 11 bases unmatched. Incomplete CDR3 DNA: TGCGCCAGCAGTCAATTGGTAGGACTAGCGGGAGTTACGACCTACGAG. Encoded protein: CASSQLVGLAGVTTYE. In full, the CDR3 is CASSQLVGLAGVTTYEQYF.

Note on this clone: The read ends 3 residues early relative to the CDR3; the germline J gene fills the gap. This sequence joins TRBV11-2 and TRBJ2-1, with 7 bases identical to TRBD2. Losses at the gene ends were 1 base for V and 5 bases for J; bases not matched to a gene: 2. Per the germline V gene, CDR1 is SGHAT and CDR2 is FQNNGV. The CDR3 loop spans 14 amino acids. CDR3 bases read: TGTGCCAGCAGCTTAGGGCTAGCGGACAATGAG. Encoded protein: CASSLGLADNE. The full CDR3 protein is CASSLGLADNEQFF.

This clone was found a few times. The CDR3 is cut off 3 residues early in the read; its end comes from the germline J gene. The chain joins TRBV2 to TRBJ2-3; perhaps TRBD2 as D (5 bases). CDR3 length equals 10 residues. V shed 8 bases and J shed 6 bases, with 6 bases lying between them. Germline V CDR1 and CDR2: SNHLY, FYNNEI. The CDR3 bases that were read are TGTGCCAGCGTAGCGGATACG. Translation gives CASVADT. The full CDR3 sequence reads CASVADTQYF.

This clone was seen repeatedly, ten times or more. The read stops 3 residues short of the end of the CDR3; the missing end is completed from the germline J gene. The rearrangement links TRBV18 to TRBJ2-2, with 10 nucleotides matching TRBD2. The CDR3 is 17 residues long. V was clipped by 5 bases and J by 0 bases; unmatched bases: 6. The germline V gene encodes CDR1 KGHSH and CDR2 LQKENI. The sequenced part of the CDR3 DNA is TGTGCCAGCTCATTCCTGGGACTAGCGTCGAACACCGGGGAG. It specifies CASSFLGLASNTGE. The whole CDR3 is CASSFLGLASNTGELFF.

This clone was seen at least ten times. An end of the junction differs from the germline gene, which may be a read error. The read ends 3 residues before the CDR3 terminus; that terminus is restored from the germline J gene. This chain connects TRBV19 to TRBJ1-4; D remains unclear. From germline, CDR1 is LNHDA and CDR2 SQIVND (reference sequence). The CDR3 runs 12 residues. CDR3 sequence reads: CASSIDNQKLFF. The CDR3 DNA, read in part, is TGTGCCAGTAGTATAGATAATCAAAAA.

Remarks on this clone: The read is 3 residues too short to cover the CDR3 end, so that end is filled in from the germline J gene. V is TRBV5-6 and J is TRBJ2-3; TRBD2 aligns across 7 bases. Germline-derived CDR1 and CDR2 are SGHDT and YYEEEE. Trimming took 6 bases from V and 1 from J; bases not matched to a gene: 5. This CDR3 has 14 amino acids. CDR3 bases read: TGTGCCAGCACCACCACTAGCGGCACAGATACG. Amino acid sequence: CASTTTSGTDT. The CDR3 in its entirety is CASTTTSGTDTQYF.

This clone has more than one count but fewer than ten. The observed sequence ends 3 residues before the CDR3 terminus, with the missing tail filled in from the germline J gene. V is TRBV18 and J is TRBJ2-4, with 7 positions matching TRBD1. Germline V CDR1 and CDR2: KGHSH, LQKENI. This CDR3 is 13 amino acids long. Trimming removed 4 bases from V and 9 bases from J; junction bases left unmatched: 6. The CDR3 DNA, read in part, is TGTGCCAGCTCACGACAGGGTGGGGCCATT. Its protein is CASSRQGGAI. The whole CDR3 protein is CASSRQGGAIQYF.

As for this clone: The CDR3 end is not reached by the read, which stops 3 residues before it; the germline J gene fills it in. The gene calls are TRBV2 and TRBJ1-6; TRBD1 matches at 8 bases. Germline V gene sequence: CDR1 SNHLY, CDR2 FYNNEI. The CDR3 loop spans 15 amino acids. V lost 4 bases, J lost 10 bases, and 9 bases stayed unmatched. Incomplete CDR3 DNA: TGTGCCAGCAGTGGATTCCCTGGACAGGGATCACCC. Translating gives CASSGFPGQGSP. The whole CDR3 region reads CASSGFPGQGSPLHF.

This clone has a handful of counts. The read comes to an end 3 residues before the CDR3 does, leaving the germline J gene to fill in the end. V usage is TRBV20-1 and J usage is TRBJ2-1; TRBD2 might be the D (6 bases). The ends were cut back, 5 bases at V and 5 bases at J, with 22 bases in the middle. The CDR3 is 16 residues long. Germline CDR1 reads DFQATT; CDR2 reads SNEGSKA (reference sequence). The part of the CDR3 DNA that was read is TGCAGTGCTCCTACTAATTCACGGACTATCAACAATGAG. It yields the protein CSAPTNSRTINNE. The entire CDR3 protein is CSAPTNSRTINNEQFF.

This clone was observed a handful of times. Sequencing ends 3 residues short of the CDR3 end; the germline J gene provides the rest. V is TRBV7-2 and J is TRBJ2-7; 9 positions match TRBD1. The V gene end was trimmed by 6 bases and the J gene end by 6 bases; junction bases not matched to a gene: 6. Germline V lookup: CDR1 SGHTA, CDR2 FQGNSA. The CDR3 has 13 residues. CDR3 protein: CASSRQGGAEQYF. The CDR3 bases that were read are TGTGCCAGCAGTCGACAGGGGGGGGCCGAG.

This clone showed up many times. The sequence runs out 3 residues before the end of the CDR3; the remainder is reconstructed from the germline J gene. The V gene is TRBV7-2, the J gene TRBJ2-5; D possibly corresponds to TRBD1 (6 bases). The CDR3 consists of 15 residues. With 2 bases removed from V and 5 bases from J, the gap between germline ends came to 15 bases. Germline V CDR1 and CDR2: SGHTA, FQGNSA. The CDR3 is CASSLQPGARETQYF. Partial CDR3 DNA: TGTGCCAGCAGCTTACAACCAGGGGCCAGGGAGACC.

The table lists this clone with many counts. The CDR3 end falls 3 residues outside the read, so it is completed with the germline J gene. The V gene is TRBV12-3 or TRBV12-4, the J gene TRBJ1-5; D gene unclear. The CDR3 is 12 amino acids. Trimming took off 2 bases at V and 8 bases at J, with 7 bases between the two ends. CDR3 in amino acids: CASSLSGEPQHF. The covered CDR3 bases are TGTGCCAGCAGTTTATCCGGGGAGCCC.

A word on this clone: With the read ending 3 residues before the CDR3 end, the germline J gene is used to fill in that end. This chain links TRBV11-3 with TRBJ2-7, with D perhaps TRBD1 (6 bases). Germline assignment: CDR1 SGHNT and CDR2 YENEEA. This CDR3 is built from 12 residues. V was clipped by 4 bases and J by 5 bases, with 9 bases between them. The CDR3 DNA, read in part, is TGTGCCAGCAGCTCAACAGGGAACGAG. This codes for CASSSTGNE. The entire CDR3 protein is CASSSTGNEQYF.

Note on this clone: The read terminates 3 residues before the CDR3 end, so the remaining end is supplied by the germline J gene. The chain has TRBV7-2 and TRBJ1-2; D possibly corresponds to TRBD1 (6 bases). There are 15 residues in the CDR3. The V gene's germline CDR1 is SGHTA and CDR2 FQGNSA. The sequenced CDR3 bases are TGTGCCAGCAGCTCAGGGGCCGACAGAGTGAGGGGC. Its translation is CASSSGADRVRG. The CDR3 reads in full as CASSSGADRVRGYTF.

This clone was seen repeatedly, ten times or more. The read terminates 3 residues ahead of where the CDR3 ends, so the germline J gene completes it. V is TRBV12-5 and J is TRBJ1-5, with TRBD1 matching 7 bases. The germline V gene encodes CDR1 LGHNT and CDR2 FRNRAP. This CDR3 comprises 16 residues. The V gene end was trimmed by 1 base and the J gene end by 4 bases; junction bases not matched to a gene: 7. The DNA read from the CDR3 is TGTGCTAGTGGTTTGGCCGAGGGGGCAGAGAATCAGCCC. Residues: CASGLAEGAENQP. Given in full, the CDR3 is CASGLAEGAENQPQHF.